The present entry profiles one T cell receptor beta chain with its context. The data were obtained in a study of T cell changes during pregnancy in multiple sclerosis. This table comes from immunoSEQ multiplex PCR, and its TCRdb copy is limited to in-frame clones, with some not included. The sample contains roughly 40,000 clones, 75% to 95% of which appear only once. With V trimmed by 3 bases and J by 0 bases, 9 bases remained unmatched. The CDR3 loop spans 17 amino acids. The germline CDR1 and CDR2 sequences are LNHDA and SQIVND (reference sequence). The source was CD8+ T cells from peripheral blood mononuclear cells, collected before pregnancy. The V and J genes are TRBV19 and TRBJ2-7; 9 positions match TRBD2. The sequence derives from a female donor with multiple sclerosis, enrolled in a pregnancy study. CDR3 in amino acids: CASSMGSGSDSSYEQYF. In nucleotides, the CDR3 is TGTGCCAGTAGTATGGGTAGCGGGAGCGACTCCTCCTACGAGCAGTACTTC.